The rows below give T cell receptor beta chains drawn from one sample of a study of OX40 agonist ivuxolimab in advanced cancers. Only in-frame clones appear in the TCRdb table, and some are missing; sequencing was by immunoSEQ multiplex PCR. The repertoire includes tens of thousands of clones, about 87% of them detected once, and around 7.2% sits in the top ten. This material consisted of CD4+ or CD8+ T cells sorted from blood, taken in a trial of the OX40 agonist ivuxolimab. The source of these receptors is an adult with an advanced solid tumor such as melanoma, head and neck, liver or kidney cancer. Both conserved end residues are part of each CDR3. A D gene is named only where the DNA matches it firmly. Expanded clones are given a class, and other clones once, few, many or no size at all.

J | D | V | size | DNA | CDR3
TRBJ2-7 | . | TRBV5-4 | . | TGTGCCAGCAGCTCAGGGAGCTACGAGCAGTACTTC | CASSSGSYEQYF
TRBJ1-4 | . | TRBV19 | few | TGTGCCAGTAGTCCCCGAGGGTCAACTAATGAAAAACTGTTTTTT | CASSPRGSTNEKLFF
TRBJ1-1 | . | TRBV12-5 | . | TGTGCTAGTGGTCCACAGGGATTTGGGAACACTGAAGCTTTCTTT | CASGPQGFGNTEAFF
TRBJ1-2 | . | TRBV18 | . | TGTGCCAGCTCACTTAGCGGACATAACTATGGCTACACCTTC | CASSLSGHNYGYTF
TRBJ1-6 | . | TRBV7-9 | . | TGTGCCAGCAGCTTAGCCACGGGACCGGTTGGTTCACCCCTCCACTTT | CASSLATGPVGSPLHF
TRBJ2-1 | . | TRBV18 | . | TGTGCCAGCTCACCACCGACGCCTCGGGATGAGCAGTTCTTC | CASSPPTPRDEQFF
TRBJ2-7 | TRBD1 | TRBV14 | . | TGTGCCAGCAGCGCTACCGGGACAGTGTTCTACGAGCAGTACTTC | CASSATGTVFYEQYF
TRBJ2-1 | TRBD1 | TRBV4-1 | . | TGCGCCAGCAGCTTGGGGGGACAGGGGTTGAATGAGCAGTTCTTC | CASSLGGQGLNEQFF
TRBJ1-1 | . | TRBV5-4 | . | TGTGCCAGCAGCTTCACGGGAACTGAAGCTTTCTTT | CASSFTGTEAFF
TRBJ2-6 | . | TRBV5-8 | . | TGTGCCAGCAGCTTACTCTCTGGGGCCAACGTCCTGACTTTC | CASSLLSGANVLTF
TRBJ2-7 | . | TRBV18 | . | TGTGCCAGCTCACCACTGGCGTCCTCCTACGAGCAGTACTTC | CASSPLASSYEQYF
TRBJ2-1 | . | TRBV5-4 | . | TGTGCCAGCAGCTTGGAGCTCAGAGGCTCCTACAATGAGCAGTTCTTC | CASSLELRGSYNEQFF
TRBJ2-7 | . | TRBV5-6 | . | TGTGCCAGCAGTGGGGACTCCGTCTACGAGCAGTACTTC | CASSGDSVYEQYF
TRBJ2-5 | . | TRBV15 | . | TGTGCCACCAGCAGAGATGGAGAGACCCAGTACTTC | CATSRDGETQYF
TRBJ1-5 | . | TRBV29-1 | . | TGCAGCGCGCAGGATAGCAATCAGCCCCAGCATTTT | CSAQDSNQPQHF
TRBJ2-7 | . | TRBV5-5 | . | TGTGCCAGCAGACCACGCGGACAAAACTACGAGCAGTACTTC | CASRPRGQNYEQYF
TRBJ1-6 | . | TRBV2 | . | TGTGCCAGCAGTGCCGGGGGTTTCGGTTCACCCCTCCACTTT | CASSAGGFGSPLHF
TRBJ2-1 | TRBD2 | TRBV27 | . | TGTGCCAGCTCGACTAGCGGCCTCTCCTACAATGAGCAGTTCTTC | CASSTSGLSYNEQFF
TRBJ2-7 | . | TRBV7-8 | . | TGTGCCAGCAGCTTATCGGGAACCTACGAGCAGTACTTC | CASSLSGTYEQYF
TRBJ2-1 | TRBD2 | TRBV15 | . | TGTGCCACCAGCAGAGTGCGGGGGAACTCCTACAATGAGCAGTTCTTC | CATSRVRGNSYNEQFF
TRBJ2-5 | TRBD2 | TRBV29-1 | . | TGCAGCGTTGAGAATAGCGGGAGGGAGGCCCAGTACTTC | CSVENSGREAQYF